The T cell receptor (beta chain) described here comes from a study of neoadjuvant anti-PD-1 for oral cavity cancer. Libraries were prepared by immunoSEQ multiplex PCR; TCRdb keeps only in-frame clonotypes and omits some of them. The table includes tens of thousands of clones, 45% detected once. Germline V gene data show CDR1 as SNHLY and CDR2 as FYNNEI. CDR3 length: 17 residues. Trimming took 0 bases from V and 5 from J; bases not matched to a gene: 9. This clone has more than one count but fewer than ten. Regarding time point: after neoadjuvant nivolumab, at surgical resection. The clonotype originates from a person between 40 and 85 years old with oral cavity squamous cell carcinoma. This sample comprised tumor tissue, obtained after nivolumab (anti-PD-1) treatment. The J gene is TRBJ2-5, the V gene TRBV2; 10 bases line up with TRBD2. The CDR3 spells CASSEAGSGGYRETQYF. The CDR3, as DNA: TGTGCCAGCAGTGAAGCGGGTAGCGGGGGGTACCGGGAGACCCAGTACTTC.